The clone carrying this TCR beta chain was detected a few times. No antigen is known for it. Germline is not matched at one junction end, which may reflect a read error. A single record per CDR3 protein comes from TCRdb applying MiXCR to the RACE reads. The sample lists 110,000 to 150,000 distinct CDR3 sequences; 12% were seen once. These data come from a study of human T cells and chemical hapten exposure. Overall study: Patients' scalps got diphenylcyclopropenone weekly throughout the approximately 22-week study. The variation in per-sample TCR yields arose mainly from small differences in pooled library volumes. Findings and limits, study-wide: Patch test score showed a positive correlation with PT1 expanded TCR counts. DPC sensitization left the count of TCRs above 1 in 1000 unchanged.

Time point defined: patch test 2, 6 weeks after DPC sensitization. Treatment reported: therapeutic diphenylcyclopropenone sensitization with weekly scalp DPC. The sequence was collected from a woman aged 45 to 65 with alopecia areata. Some clones in this sample may be carry-over from other donors' samples. The sequenced sample was whole blood, obtained in connection with sensitization to the hapten diphenylcyclopropenone (DPC).

CDR3 in amino acids: CATSRAGEGHNEQFF. The CDR3, as DNA: TGTGCCACCAGCAGAGCCGGGGAGGGCCACAACGAGCAGTTCTTC. The chain employs TRBV15 and TRBJ2-1; 7 nucleotides align to TRBD2. This CDR3 comprises 15 residues. Per the germline V gene, CDR1 is LNHNV and CDR2 is YYDKDF (reference sequence).